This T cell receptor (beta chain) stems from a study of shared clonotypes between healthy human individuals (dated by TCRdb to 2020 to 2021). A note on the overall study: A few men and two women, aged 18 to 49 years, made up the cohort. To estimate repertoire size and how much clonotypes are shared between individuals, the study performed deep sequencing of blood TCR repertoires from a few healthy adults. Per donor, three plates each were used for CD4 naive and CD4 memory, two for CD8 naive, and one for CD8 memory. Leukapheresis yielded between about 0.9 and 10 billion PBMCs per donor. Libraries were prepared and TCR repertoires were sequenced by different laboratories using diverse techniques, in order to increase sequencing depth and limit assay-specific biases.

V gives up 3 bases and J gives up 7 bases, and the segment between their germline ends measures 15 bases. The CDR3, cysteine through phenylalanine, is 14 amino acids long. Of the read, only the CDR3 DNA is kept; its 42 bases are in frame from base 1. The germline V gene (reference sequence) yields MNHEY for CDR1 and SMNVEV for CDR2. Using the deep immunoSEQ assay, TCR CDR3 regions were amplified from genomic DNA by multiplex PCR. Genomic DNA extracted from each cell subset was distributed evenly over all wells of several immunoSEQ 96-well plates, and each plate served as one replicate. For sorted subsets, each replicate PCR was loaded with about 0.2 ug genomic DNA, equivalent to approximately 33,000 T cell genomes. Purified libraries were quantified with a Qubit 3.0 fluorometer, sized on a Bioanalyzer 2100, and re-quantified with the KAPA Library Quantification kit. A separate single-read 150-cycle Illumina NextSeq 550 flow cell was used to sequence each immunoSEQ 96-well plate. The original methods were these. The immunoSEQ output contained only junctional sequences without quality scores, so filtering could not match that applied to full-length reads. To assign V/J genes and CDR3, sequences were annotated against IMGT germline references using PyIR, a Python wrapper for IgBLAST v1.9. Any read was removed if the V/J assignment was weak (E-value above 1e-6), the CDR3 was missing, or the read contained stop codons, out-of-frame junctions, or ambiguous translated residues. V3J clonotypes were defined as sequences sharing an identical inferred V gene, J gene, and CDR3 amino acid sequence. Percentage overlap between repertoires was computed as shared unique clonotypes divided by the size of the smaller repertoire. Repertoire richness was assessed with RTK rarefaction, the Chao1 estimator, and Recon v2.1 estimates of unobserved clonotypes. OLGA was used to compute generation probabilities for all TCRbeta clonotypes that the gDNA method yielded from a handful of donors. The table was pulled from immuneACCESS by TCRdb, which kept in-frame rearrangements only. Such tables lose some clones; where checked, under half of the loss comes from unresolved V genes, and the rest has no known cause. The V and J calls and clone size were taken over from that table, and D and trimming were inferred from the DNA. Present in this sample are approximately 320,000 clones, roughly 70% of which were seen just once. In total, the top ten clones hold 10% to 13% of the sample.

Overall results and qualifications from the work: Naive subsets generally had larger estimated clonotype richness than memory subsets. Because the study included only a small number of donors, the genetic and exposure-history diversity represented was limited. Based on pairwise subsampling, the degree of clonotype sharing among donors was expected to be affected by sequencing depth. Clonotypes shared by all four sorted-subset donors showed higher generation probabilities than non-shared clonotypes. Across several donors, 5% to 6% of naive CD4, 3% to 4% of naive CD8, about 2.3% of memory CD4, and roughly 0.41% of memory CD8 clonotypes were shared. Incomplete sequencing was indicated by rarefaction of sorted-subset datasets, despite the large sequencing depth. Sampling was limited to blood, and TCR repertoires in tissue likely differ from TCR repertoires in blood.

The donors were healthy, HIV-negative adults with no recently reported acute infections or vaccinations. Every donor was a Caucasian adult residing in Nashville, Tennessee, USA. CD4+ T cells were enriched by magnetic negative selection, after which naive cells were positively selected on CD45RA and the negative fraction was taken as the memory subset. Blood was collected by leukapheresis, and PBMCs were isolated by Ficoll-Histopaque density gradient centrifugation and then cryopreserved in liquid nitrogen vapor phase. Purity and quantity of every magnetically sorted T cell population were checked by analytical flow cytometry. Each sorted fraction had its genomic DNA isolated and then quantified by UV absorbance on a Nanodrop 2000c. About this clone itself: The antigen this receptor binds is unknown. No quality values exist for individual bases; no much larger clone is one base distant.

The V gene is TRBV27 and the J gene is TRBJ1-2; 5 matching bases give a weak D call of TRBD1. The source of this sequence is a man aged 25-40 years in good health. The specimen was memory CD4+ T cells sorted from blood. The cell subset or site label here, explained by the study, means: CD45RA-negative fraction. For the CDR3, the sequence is CASSFSQGLGGYTF. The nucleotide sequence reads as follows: TGTGCCAGCAGTTTTTCCCAGGGTTTAGGTGGCTACACCTTC.